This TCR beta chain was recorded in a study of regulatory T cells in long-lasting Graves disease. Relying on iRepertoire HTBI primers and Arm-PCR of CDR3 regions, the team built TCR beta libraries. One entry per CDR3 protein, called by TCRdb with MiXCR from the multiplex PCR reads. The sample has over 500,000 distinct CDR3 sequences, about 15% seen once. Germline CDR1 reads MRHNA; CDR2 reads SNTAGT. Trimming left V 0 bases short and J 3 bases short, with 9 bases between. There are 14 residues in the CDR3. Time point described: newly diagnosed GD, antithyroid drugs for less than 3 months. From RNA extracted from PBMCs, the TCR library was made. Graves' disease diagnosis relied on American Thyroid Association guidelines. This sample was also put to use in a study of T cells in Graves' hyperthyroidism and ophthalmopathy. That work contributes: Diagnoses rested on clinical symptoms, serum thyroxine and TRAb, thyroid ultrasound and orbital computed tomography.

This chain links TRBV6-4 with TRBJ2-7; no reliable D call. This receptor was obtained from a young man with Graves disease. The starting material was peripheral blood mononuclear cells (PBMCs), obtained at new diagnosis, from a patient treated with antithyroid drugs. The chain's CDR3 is CASSDSGPIYEQYF. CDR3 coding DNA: TGTGCCAGCAGTGACTCAGGGCCGATCTACGAGCAGTACTTC.